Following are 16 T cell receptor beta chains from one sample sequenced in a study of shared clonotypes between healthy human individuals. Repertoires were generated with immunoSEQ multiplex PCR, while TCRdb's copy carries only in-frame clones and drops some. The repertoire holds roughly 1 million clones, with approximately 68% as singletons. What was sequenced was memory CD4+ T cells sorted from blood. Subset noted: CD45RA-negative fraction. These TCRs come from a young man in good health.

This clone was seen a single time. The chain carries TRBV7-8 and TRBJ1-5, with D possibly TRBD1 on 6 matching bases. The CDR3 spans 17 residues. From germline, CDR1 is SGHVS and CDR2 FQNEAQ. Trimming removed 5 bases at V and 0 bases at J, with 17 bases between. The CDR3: CASSPDSPLYSNQPQHF. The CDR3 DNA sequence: TGTGCCAGCAGCCCGGACAGTCCACTCTATAGCAATCAGCCCCAGCATTTT.

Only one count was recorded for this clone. The CDR3 region has the DNA TGTGCCAGCTCACCAAGTGGCGGGGGGCACTCCTACGAGCAGTACTTC. Its translation is CASSPSGGGHSYEQYF. This rearrangement joins TRBV18 to TRBJ2-7, with TRBD2 identical over 8 bases. Germline CDR1 and CDR2: KGHSH and LQKENI. The CDR3 length is 16 residues. The junction had 6 bases not matched to a gene; V was cut back by 2 bases and J by 0 bases.

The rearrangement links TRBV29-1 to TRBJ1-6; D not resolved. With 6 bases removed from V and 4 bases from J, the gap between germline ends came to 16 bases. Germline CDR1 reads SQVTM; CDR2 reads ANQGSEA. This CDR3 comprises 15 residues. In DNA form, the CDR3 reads TGCAGCGTAAAAAGGACGGATGATTATAATTCACCCCTCCACTTT. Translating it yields CSVKRTDDYNSPLHF.

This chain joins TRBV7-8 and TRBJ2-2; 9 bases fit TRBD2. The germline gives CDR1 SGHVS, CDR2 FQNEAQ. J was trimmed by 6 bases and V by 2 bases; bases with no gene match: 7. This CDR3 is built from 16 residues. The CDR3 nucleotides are TGTGCCAGCAGCTTATTGGGTAGCGGGAGCCCCGGGGAGCTGTTTTTT. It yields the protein CASSLLGSGSPGELFF.

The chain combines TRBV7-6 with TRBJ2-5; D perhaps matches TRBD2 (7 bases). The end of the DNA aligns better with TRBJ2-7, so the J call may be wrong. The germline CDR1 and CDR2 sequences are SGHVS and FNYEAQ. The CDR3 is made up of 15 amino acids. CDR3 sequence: CASSFWGGRWNEQYF. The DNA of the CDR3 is TGTGCCAGCAGCTTCTGGGGGGGCCGTTGGAACGAGCAGTACTTC.

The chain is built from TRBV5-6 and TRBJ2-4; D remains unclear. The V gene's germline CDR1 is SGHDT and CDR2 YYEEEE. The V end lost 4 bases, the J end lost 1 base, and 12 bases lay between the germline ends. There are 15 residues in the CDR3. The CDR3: CASSLGGMAKNIQYF. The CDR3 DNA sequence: TGTGCCAGCAGCCTTGGTGGGATGGCCAAAAACATTCAGTACTTC.

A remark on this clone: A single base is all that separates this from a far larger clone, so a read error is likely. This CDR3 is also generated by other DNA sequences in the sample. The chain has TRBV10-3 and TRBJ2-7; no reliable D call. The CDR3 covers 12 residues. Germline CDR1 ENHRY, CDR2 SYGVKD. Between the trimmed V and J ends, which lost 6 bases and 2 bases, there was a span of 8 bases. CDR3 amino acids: CAISPSTYEQYF. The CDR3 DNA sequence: TGTGCCATCAGCCCCTCGACCTACGAGCAGTACTTC.

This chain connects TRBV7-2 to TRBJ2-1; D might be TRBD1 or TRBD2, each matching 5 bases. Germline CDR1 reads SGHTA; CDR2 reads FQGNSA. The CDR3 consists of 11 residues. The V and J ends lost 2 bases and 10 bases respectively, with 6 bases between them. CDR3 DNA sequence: TGTGCCAGCAGCTTATGGGACGAGCAGTTCTTC. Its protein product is CASSLWDEQFF.

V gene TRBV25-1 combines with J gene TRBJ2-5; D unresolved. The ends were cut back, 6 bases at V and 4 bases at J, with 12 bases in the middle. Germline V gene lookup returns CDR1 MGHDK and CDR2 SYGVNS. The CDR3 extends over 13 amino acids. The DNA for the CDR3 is TGTGCCAGCAGCGACATAGTGGGAGAGACCCAGTACTTC. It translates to CASSDIVGETQYF.

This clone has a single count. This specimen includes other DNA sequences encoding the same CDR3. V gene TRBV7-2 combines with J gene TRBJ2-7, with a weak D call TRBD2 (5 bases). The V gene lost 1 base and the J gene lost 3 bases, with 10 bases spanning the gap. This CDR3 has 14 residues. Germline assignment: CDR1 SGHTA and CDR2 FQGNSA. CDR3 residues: CASSLVGGGYEQYF. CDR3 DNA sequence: TGTGCCAGCAGCTTAGTGGGCGGAGGCTACGAGCAGTACTTC.

The chain's CDR3 is CASSIHPRGDQPQHF. DNA of the CDR3: TGTGCCAGTAGTATACACCCTCGGGGGGATCAGCCCCAGCATTTT. The chain joins TRBV19 to TRBJ1-5; maybe TRBD1 (5 bases). The CDR3 is 15 residues long. Germline V lookup: CDR1 LNHDA, CDR2 SQIVND (reference sequence). Trimming shortened V by 2 bases and J by 5 bases, and 13 bases separated the two germline ends.

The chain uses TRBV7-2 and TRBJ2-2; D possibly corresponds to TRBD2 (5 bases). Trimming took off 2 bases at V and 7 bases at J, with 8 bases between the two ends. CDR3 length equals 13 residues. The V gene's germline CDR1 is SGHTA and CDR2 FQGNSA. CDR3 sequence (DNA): TGTGCCAGCAGCTTAAACGCGGGCGGGGAGCTGTTTTTT. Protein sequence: CASSLNAGGELFF.

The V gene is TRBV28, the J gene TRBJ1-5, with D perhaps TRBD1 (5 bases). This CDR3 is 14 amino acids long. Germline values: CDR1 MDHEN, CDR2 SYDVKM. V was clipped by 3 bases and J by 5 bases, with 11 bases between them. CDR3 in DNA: TGTGCCAGCAGTTTGGGGCTGACCGATCAGCCCCAGCATTTT. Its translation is CASSLGLTDQPQHF.

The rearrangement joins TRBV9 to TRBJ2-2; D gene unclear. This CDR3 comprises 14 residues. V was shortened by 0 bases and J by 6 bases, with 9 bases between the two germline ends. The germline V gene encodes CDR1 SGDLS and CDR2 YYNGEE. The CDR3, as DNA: TGTGCCAGCAGCGTAGTTTCTGGGGCCGGGGAGCTGTTTTTT. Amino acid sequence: CASSVVSGAGELFF.

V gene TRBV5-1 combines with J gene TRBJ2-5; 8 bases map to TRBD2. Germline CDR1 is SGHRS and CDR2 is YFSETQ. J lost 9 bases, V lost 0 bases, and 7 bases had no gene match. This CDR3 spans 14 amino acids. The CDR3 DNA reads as TGCGCCAGCAGCTTGGATCCAGCGGGAGTGTCCCAGTACTTC. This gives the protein CASSLDPAGVSQYF.

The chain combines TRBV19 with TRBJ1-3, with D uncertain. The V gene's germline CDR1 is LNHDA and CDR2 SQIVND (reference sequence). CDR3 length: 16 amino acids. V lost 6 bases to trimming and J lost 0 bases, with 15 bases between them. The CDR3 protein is CASSPSMAGSGNTIYF. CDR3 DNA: TGTGCCAGTAGCCCATCGATGGCAGGCTCTGGAAACACCATATATTTT.